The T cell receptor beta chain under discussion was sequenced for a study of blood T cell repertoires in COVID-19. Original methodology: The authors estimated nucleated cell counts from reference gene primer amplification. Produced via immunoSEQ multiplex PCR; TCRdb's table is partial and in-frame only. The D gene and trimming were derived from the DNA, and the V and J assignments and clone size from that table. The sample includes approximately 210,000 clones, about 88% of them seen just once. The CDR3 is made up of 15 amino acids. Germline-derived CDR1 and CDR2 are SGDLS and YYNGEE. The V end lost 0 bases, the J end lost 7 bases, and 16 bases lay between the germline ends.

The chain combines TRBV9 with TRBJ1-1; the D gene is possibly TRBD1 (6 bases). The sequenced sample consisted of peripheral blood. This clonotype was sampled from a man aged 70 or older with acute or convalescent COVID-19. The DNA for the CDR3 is TGTGCCAGCAGCGTAGTAGATAGGGGGTTGGGTGAAGCTTTCTTT. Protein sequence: CASSVVDRGLGEAFF. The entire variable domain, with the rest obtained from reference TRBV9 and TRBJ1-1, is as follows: DSGVTQTPKHLITATGQRVTLRCSPRSGDLSVYWYQQSLDQGLQFLIQYYNGEERAKGNILERFSAQQFPDLHSELNLSSLELGDSALYFCASSVVDRGLGEAFFGQGTRLTVV.